The clone carrying this T cell receptor beta chain has just one count. CDR1 is SGHDT and CDR2 is YYEEEE in the germline V gene. Trimming cost V 0 bases and J 2 bases, with 9 bases left between them. The CDR3 spans 14 residues. The table came from immunoSEQ multiplex PCR; TCRdb's copy has only in-frame clones and leaves some out. Among around 12,000 clones listed, around 67% were seen once. Regarding treatment: randomized to nivolumab then ipilimumab (arm A) or the reverse (arm B). The data stem from a study of sequential checkpoint blockade in melanoma. Study details: Randomization was 1:1 between first-line nivolumab→ipilimumab and ipilimumab→nivolumab.

The sample here was CD8+ T cells sorted from blood (inferred from file names), taken from a patient given nivolumab and ipilimumab in sequence. The gene calls are TRBV5-6 and TRBJ2-7, with a possible D match to TRBD1 (5 bases). The sequence was collected from a human donor with melanoma. For the CDR3, the DNA is TGTGCCAGCAGCTTGGTTGGCAGGGCCTACGAGCAGTACTTC. Amino acid sequence: CASSLVGRAYEQYF.